A single sample is the source of the 3 T cell receptor beta chains below, sequenced in a study of radiotherapy plus CTLA-4 blockade in lung cancer. The table came from immunoSEQ multiplex PCR; TCRdb's copy has only in-frame clones and leaves some out. The sample yields fewer than 100,000 clones, roughly four fifths seen once. The specimen comprised peripheral blood, sampled from a patient treated with radiotherapy plus ipilimumab. These receptors originate from a human donor with non-small cell lung cancer who had stable disease on radiotherapy plus ipilimumab.

The chain has TRBV18 and TRBJ2-7; D is perhaps TRBD1 (5 bases). In germline, CDR1 is KGHSH, CDR2 LQKENI. The CDR3 runs 14 residues. Deletions cut 6 bases from V and 4 bases from J, with 16 bases between. The CDR3, as DNA: TGTGCCAGCTCCCCTACAATAGACAGTTACGAGCAGTACTTC. This codes for CASSPTIDSYEQYF.

The V and J genes are TRBV2 and TRBJ1-5; D possibly corresponds to TRBD1 (5 bases). Germline V gene data show CDR1 as SNHLY and CDR2 as FYNNEI. V was clipped by 5 bases and J by 1 base, with 12 bases between them. The length of the CDR3 is 15 residues. As DNA, the CDR3 is TGTGCCAGCAGTCCACAGGTGGGGAGCAATCAGCCCCAGCATTTT. Translating it yields CASSPQVGSNQPQHF.

In this sample, this clone turned up once. The chain is built from TRBV6-1 and TRBJ2-5, with D uncertain. Deletions cut 0 bases from V and 1 base from J, with 9 bases between. Germline-derived CDR1 and CDR2 are MNHNS and SASEGT. The CDR3 contains 15 residues. In DNA form, the CDR3 reads TGTGCCAGCAGTGAAGCGCAAAGACTCCAAGAGACCCAGTACTTC. Protein product: CASSEAQRLQETQYF.